One and the same sample provided the 21 T cell receptor beta chains below, sequenced in a study of blood T cell repertoires in COVID-19. TCRdb's copy holds only in-frame clones and misses some; the assay was immunoSEQ multiplex PCR. The data show fewer than 200,000 clones, with 75% to 85% seen just once and 12% held by the top ten. The sequenced sample was peripheral blood. The receptor source for this set is a woman older than 75 with COVID-19, enrolled during active disease.

The J gene is TRBJ2-1, the V gene TRBV15; TRBD2 agrees at 9 bases. Germline assignment: CDR1 LNHNV and CDR2 YYDKDF (reference sequence). Trimming took 0 bases from V and 0 from J; bases not matched to a gene: 3. The CDR3 contains 17 residues. CDR3 region: CATSRERLADSYNEQFF. In DNA, the CDR3 is TGTGCCACCAGCAGAGAGAGACTAGCGGACTCCTACAATGAGCAGTTCTTC.

The CDR3 spells CASSQVDTPSGANVLTF. The CDR3 nucleotides are TGTGCCAGCAGCCAAGTTGACACACCCTCTGGGGCCAACGTCCTGACTTTC. This rearrangement joins TRBV4-2 to TRBJ2-6; D remains ambiguous. Germline assignment: CDR1 LGHNA and CDR2 YNFKEQ. This CDR3 spans 17 amino acids. V gave up 1 base and J gave up 0 bases, with 10 bases separating them.

This CDR3 reads CASSQATGAYHTQYF. As DNA, the CDR3 is TGTGCCAGCAGCCAAGCTACGGGAGCTTATCATACGCAGTATTTT. The J gene is TRBJ2-3, the V gene TRBV3-1 (or the pseudogene TRBV3-2), with D possibly TRBD2 on 6 matching bases. This CDR3 has 15 amino acids. The germline CDR1 and CDR2 sequences are LGHDT and YNNKEL (reference sequence). V gave up 1 base and J gave up 7 bases, with 15 bases separating them.

This clone was seen more than once but under ten times. This chain joins TRBV3-1 (or the pseudogene TRBV3-2) and TRBJ1-1; D possibly corresponds to TRBD1 (5 bases). The V end was cut by 0 bases, the J end by 3 bases, with 20 bases between. CDR1 LGHDT and CDR2 YNNKEL come from the germline V gene (reference sequence). This CDR3 contains 18 residues. The CDR3 loop is CASSQDGAPVWGDTEAFF. The CDR3, as DNA: TGTGCCAGCAGCCAAGATGGGGCCCCAGTTTGGGGGGACACTGAAGCTTTCTTT.

The gene calls are TRBV10-3 and TRBJ1-2; 7 positions agree with TRBD1. The CDR3 contains 14 residues. The germline CDR1 and CDR2 sequences are ENHRY and SYGVKD. Germline trimming cut 7 bases from V and 4 bases from J; bases unmatched to any gene: 9. The CDR3, as DNA: TGTGCCATCAATGAAGACAGGGTTACCTATGGCTACACCTTC. Its protein is CAINEDRVTYGYTF.

V and J are TRBV7-8 and TRBJ1-4, with a weak D call TRBD1 (5 bases). This CDR3 comprises 14 residues. Trimming stripped 1 base from V and 6 bases from J, with 9 bases between. Germline assignment: CDR1 SGHVS and CDR2 FQNEAQ. The CDR3 DNA sequence: TGTGCCAGCAGCTTAGACAGGATATATGAAAAACTGTTTTTT. It translates to CASSLDRIYEKLFF.

This rearrangement joins TRBV5-5 to TRBJ2-3; D may be TRBD2 (6 bases). V lost 1 base to trimming and J lost 4 bases, with 10 bases between them. CDR1 is SGHKS, CDR2 YYEKEE, per germline (reference sequence). There are 14 residues in the CDR3. The CDR3 sequence is CASSLLREADTQYF. The CDR3 nucleotides read TGTGCCAGCAGCTTGCTGCGGGAAGCAGATACGCAGTATTTT.

In this sample, this clone turned up a few times. The rearrangement uses TRBV20-1 and TRBJ2-1, with 9 bases matching TRBD1. Germline V gives CDR1 DFQATT, CDR2 SNEGSKA (reference sequence). Germline trimming cut 3 bases from V and 8 bases from J; bases unmatched to any gene: 11. The length of the CDR3 is 15 residues. CDR3 nucleotide sequence: TGCAGTGCTAGTGAGGGGACAGGGTATATGGATGAGCAGTTCTTC. Amino acid sequence: CSASEGTGYMDEQFF.

This clone was detected a few times. The genes are TRBV18 and TRBJ1-5, with 7 bases lining up with TRBD1. This CDR3 has 13 residues. CDR1 is KGHSH, CDR2 LQKENI, per germline. The V gene end was trimmed by 4 bases and the J gene end by 5 bases; junction bases not matched to a gene: 2. The CDR3 protein is CASSHRGDQPQHF. CDR3 DNA: TGTGCCAGCTCACACAGGGGAGATCAGCCCCAGCATTTT.

V is TRBV5-6 and J is TRBJ2-1; 7 positions match TRBD2. Looked up from germline, CDR1 is SGHDT and CDR2 is YYEEEE. The CDR3 runs 12 residues. V trimming: 2 bases; J trimming: 10 bases; junction bases outside the gene matches: 3. In DNA, the CDR3 is TGTGCCAGCAGCTTTGGGGGAGGGGAGCAGTTCTTC. Protein sequence: CASSFGGGEQFF.

The chain is built from TRBV5-1 and TRBJ2-1, with 8 bases lining up with TRBD2. The CDR3 spans 14 residues. V trimming: 2 bases; J trimming: 7 bases; junction bases outside the gene matches: 5. CDR1 is SGHRS, CDR2 YFSETQ, per germline. CDR3 in DNA: TGCGCCAGCAGCTTTAGCGGGGTTTGGAATGAGCAGTTCTTC. Protein sequence: CASSFSGVWNEQFF. The full variable domain, rest sourced from reference TRBV5-1 and TRBJ2-1, is KAGVTQTPRYLIKTRGQQVTLSCSPISGHRSVSWYQQTPGQGLQFLFEYFSETQRNKGNFPGRFSGRQFSNSRSEMNVSTLELGDSALYLCASSFSGVWNEQFFGPGTRLTVL.

CDR3 nucleotides: TGTGCCAGCAGTCTAGGTTTATCGGAGACCCAGTACTTC. Translating gives CASSLGLSETQYF. The chain joins TRBV2 to TRBJ2-5; D not resolved. The V end was cut by 5 bases, the J end by 5 bases, with 12 bases between. The CDR3 is made up of 13 amino acids. Germline-derived CDR1 and CDR2 are SNHLY and FYNNEI.

This chain joins TRBV7-9 and TRBJ2-3, with 7 positions matching TRBD2. CDR1 and CDR2 (germline): SEHNR, FQNEAQ (reference sequence). Trimming took 4 bases from V and 5 from J; bases not matched to a gene: 9. The CDR3 consists of 15 residues. The CDR3 region is CASSSTSREVDTQYF. In DNA form, the CDR3 reads TGTGCCAGCAGCTCAACTAGCCGGGAGGTAGATACGCAGTATTTT.

The rearrangement links TRBV27 to TRBJ1-5; 8 bases map to TRBD1. The junction had 6 bases not matched to a gene; V was cut back by 5 bases and J by 0 bases. Germline-derived CDR1 and CDR2 are MNHEY and SMNVEV (reference sequence). This CDR3 contains 16 residues. CDR3 amino acids: CASSPDRGYSNQPQHF. Written as DNA, the CDR3 is TGTGCCAGCAGTCCTGACAGGGGCTATAGCAATCAGCCCCAGCATTTT.

J is TRBJ2-6 and V is TRBV18; D remains unclear. This CDR3 is built from 12 residues. Germline CDR1 and CDR2: KGHSH and LQKENI. Trimming shortened V by 3 bases and J by 6 bases, and 3 bases separated the two germline ends. The CDR3, as DNA: TGTGCCAGCTCACCCTCGGCCAACGTCCTGACTTTC. It translates to CASSPSANVLTF.

A single count supports this clone. This rearrangement joins TRBV7-6 to TRBJ2-7, with TRBD2 matching over 7 bases. The CDR3 has 18 amino acids. CDR1 is SGHVS, CDR2 FNYEAQ, per germline. V lost 0 bases, J lost 2 bases, and 13 bases stayed unmatched. The CDR3 DNA reads TGTGCCAGCAGCTTAGCCCCTATGGGTGCGGGGGTCCCCTACGAGCAGTACTTC. The encoded protein is CASSLAPMGAGVPYEQYF.

This chain connects TRBV10-3 to TRBJ1-6, with 9 positions matching TRBD1. Trimming removed 8 bases from V and 8 bases from J; junction bases left unmatched: 7. This CDR3 comprises 14 residues. CDR1 and CDR2 (germline): ENHRY, SYGVKD. The CDR3 reads CAIGGQGGDSPLHF. CDR3 sequence (DNA): TGTGCCATCGGGGGACAGGGAGGGGATTCACCCCTCCACTTT.

V is TRBV30 and J is TRBJ2-1, with a weak D call TRBD2 (5 bases). V lost 5 bases and J 8 bases, leaving 10 bases between the germline ends. The V gene's germline CDR1 is GTSNPN and CDR2 SVGIG (reference sequence). The CDR3 runs to 11 residues. The CDR3 nucleotides read TGTGCCTGGGCTAGCCGCCATGAGCAGTTCTTC. Protein sequence: CAWASRHEQFF.

This rearrangement joins TRBV19 to TRBJ1-5, with TRBD1 identical over 11 bases. The CDR3 has 18 amino acids. V lost 3 bases to trimming and J lost 6 bases; unmatched junction nucleotides: 13. CDR1 and CDR2 (germline): LNHDA, SQIVND (reference sequence). The CDR3 here is CASSMGGQGAKGGQPQHF. CDR3 DNA sequence: TGTGCCAGTAGTATGGGCGGACAGGGGGCGAAAGGTGGTCAGCCCCAGCATTTT.

The genes are TRBV15 and TRBJ2-1, with TRBD2 matching over 12 bases. The CDR3 contains 15 residues. Germline CDR1 is LNHNV and CDR2 is YYDKDF (reference sequence). V shed 3 bases, J shed 8 bases, and the junction held 5 bases outside the gene matches. The CDR3 DNA is TGTGCCACCAGCAGTCGACTAGCGGGAGTCGATGAGCAGTTCTTC. It translates to CATSSRLAGVDEQFF.

This clone was observed a handful of times. This sequence joins TRBV2 and TRBJ2-4; D ambiguous. V was trimmed by 8 bases and J by 0 bases, leaving 14 bases between them. From germline, CDR1 is SNHLY and CDR2 FYNNEI. CDR3 length: 15 amino acids. CDR3 in amino acids: CASRSPMGAKNIQYF. The CDR3 DNA is TGTGCCAGCCGGAGCCCAATGGGAGCCAAAAACATTCAGTACTTC.